This is a list of T cell receptor beta chains from one sample in a study of neoadjuvant nivolumab and ipilimumab in lung cancer. Assay used: immunoSEQ multiplex PCR; TCRdb lists only in-frame clones, some missing. The table has tens of thousands of clones, roughly 89% seen once. Sequenced here: peripheral blood, sampled before neoadjuvant nivolumab, alone or with ipilimumab. These receptors originate from an adult with non-small cell lung cancer. CDR3s include the opening cysteine and the closing phenylalanine or tryptophan. D genes are given only for firm matches. Some rows mark clone size as missing; the rest say once, few, many or name a class of expanded clone.

j_gene	abundance	v_gene	d_gene	CDR3aa	CDR3nt
TRBJ2-3	.	TRBV5-5	.	CASSLKAGDTQYF	TGTGCCAGCAGCTTGAAGGCGGGAGATACGCAGTATTTT
TRBJ1-4	once	TRBV6-1	TRBD1	CASSGGGGGIGEKLFF	TGTGCCAGCAGTGGCGGAGGAGGGGGCATTGGTGAAAAACTGTTTTTT
TRBJ1-2	.	TRBV5-6	.	CASSPPLGQPPALGDGYTF	TGTGCCAGCAGCCCCCCACTTGGACAGCCTCCAGCGCTTGGGGATGGCTACACCTTC
TRBJ2-1	.	TRBV7-2	.	CASSSSANSYNEQFF	TGTGCCAGCAGCTCTAGCGCCAACTCCTACAATGAGCAGTTCTTC
TRBJ2-1	.	TRBV16	TRBD2	CASSPATSGRAVEQFF	TGTGCCAGCAGCCCCGCGACTAGCGGGAGGGCCGTTGAGCAGTTCTTC
TRBJ1-3	.	TRBV15	.	CATSRDSYSGNTIYF	TGTGCCACCAGCAGAGACAGCTACTCTGGAAACACCATATATTTT
TRBJ2-7	.	TRBV28	TRBD2	CASSQVRWLAGDASYEQYF	TGTGCCAGCAGTCAAGTAAGGTGGCTAGCGGGAGACGCCTCCTACGAGCAGTACTTC
TRBJ2-7	.	TRBV7-9	.	CASSFVGLTYEQYF	TGTGCCAGCAGCTTCGTAGGACTCACCTACGAGCAGTACTTC
TRBJ1-1	.	TRBV5-4	TRBD1	CASSLGGTERFEAFF	TGTGCCAGCAGCTTGGGGGGGACAGAAAGGTTTGAAGCTTTCTTT
TRBJ2-7	.	TRBV10-3	TRBD1	CAIRPGQGYEQYF	TGTGCCATCAGGCCGGGACAGGGCTACGAGCAGTACTTC
TRBJ2-7	.	TRBV27	.	CASSFTPRGSYEQYF	TGTGCCAGCAGTTTCACCCCGAGGGGCTCCTACGAGCAGTACTTC
TRBJ2-1	.	TRBV9	TRBD1	CASSVGTGGNEQFF	TGTGCCAGCAGCGTAGGAACAGGGGGGAATGAGCAGTTCTTC
TRBJ1-1	once	TRBV11-3	.	CASSLGQGSAFF	TGTGCCAGCAGCTTAGGTCAGGGTTCAGCTTTCTTT
TRBJ2-1	.	TRBV5-4	TRBD2	CASSLGGTSGKVEQFF	TGTGCCAGCAGCTTGGGGGGGACTAGCGGGAAAGTTGAGCAGTTCTTC
TRBJ1-4	.	TRBV18	.	CASSPPSTNEKLFF	TGTGCCAGCTCACCCCCTTCAACTAATGAAAAACTGTTTTTT
TRBJ1-2	.	TRBV19	TRBD1	CASAGTGGHGYTF	TGTGCCAGTGCCGGGACAGGGGGCCATGGCTACACCTTC
TRBJ2-3	.	TRBV7-3	.	CASSFGEDTQYF	TGTGCCAGCAGCTTTGGGGAAGATACGCAGTATTTT
TRBJ1-1	.	TRBV5-1	.	CASSWAGGGEMNTEAFF	TGCGCCAGCAGCTGGGCGGGAGGCGGGGAGATGAACACTGAAGCTTTCTTT
TRBJ1-5	.	TRBV11-2	.	CASSDPGANQPQHF	TGTGCCAGCAGCGACCCAGGGGCCAATCAGCCCCAGCATTTT
TRBJ1-1	.	TRBV28	.	CASSATGNTEAFF	TGTGCCAGCAGTGCGACAGGGAACACTGAAGCTTTCTTT
TRBJ1-1	.	TRBV15	.	CATSREGMNTEAFF	TGTGCCACCAGCAGAGAGGGTATGAACACTGAAGCTTTCTTT
TRBJ1-4	.	TRBV9	.	CASSVAPQGNNEKLFF	TGTGCCAGCAGCGTAGCACCGCAGGGGAATAATGAAAAACTGTTTTTT
TRBJ2-1	.	TRBV15	TRBD1	CATSRAPGTGSGNEQFF	TGTGCCACCAGCAGAGCCCCCGGGACAGGGTCGGGGAATGAGCAGTTCTTC
TRBJ2-4	.	TRBV30	.	CAWSVGGTPEHF	TGTGCCTGGAGTGTCGGCGGGACTCCGGAACACTTC
TRBJ2-5	.	TRBV28	TRBD2	CASERELQETQYF	TGTGCCAGCGAGCGGGAACTCCAAGAGACCCAGTACTTC
TRBJ1-1	.	TRBV5-6	.	CASSEGQGAGQAFF	TGTGCCAGCAGCGAGGGACAAGGGGCCGGGCAAGCTTTCTTT
TRBJ2-3	.	TRBV5-4	.	CAITTTGGKDTQYF	TGTGCAATTACCACTACTGGGGGGAAAGATACGCAGTATTTT
TRBJ2-7	.	TRBV27	.	CASRMGGHYEQYF	TGTGCCAGCAGAATGGGGGGGCACTACGAGCAGTACTTC
TRBJ1-4	.	TRBV5-6	.	CASRGAGNDEKLFF	TGTGCCAGCAGGGGGGCCGGAAACGATGAAAAACTGTTTTTT
TRBJ2-2	few	TRBV30	.	CALGVDTGELFF	TGTGCCCTTGGAGTGGACACCGGGGAGCTGTTTTTT
TRBJ1-1	.	TRBV5-5	.	CASSFLGGNTEAFF	TGTGCCAGCAGCTTCTTGGGCGGGAACACTGAAGCTTTCTTT
TRBJ1-2	.	TRBV5-1	TRBD1	CASSWAAGQRNNGYTF	TGCGCCAGCAGCTGGGCTGCGGGACAGAGGAATAATGGCTACACCTTC
TRBJ2-1	.	TRBV5-6	.	CASSLQGRSDNEQFF	TGTGCCAGCAGCCTTCAGGGGAGGTCCGACAATGAGCAGTTCTTC
TRBJ1-1	.	TRBV30	.	CVLRLNTEAFF	TGTGTACTCAGGCTGAACACTGAAGCTTTCTTT
TRBJ2-7	.	TRBV6-6	.	CASSGSSYEQYF	TGTGCCAGCAGCGGGAGCTCCTACGAGCAGTACTTC
TRBJ1-1	.	TRBV5-4	.	CASSLGPGEAFF	TGTGCCAGCAGCTTGGGGCCAGGGGAAGCTTTCTTT